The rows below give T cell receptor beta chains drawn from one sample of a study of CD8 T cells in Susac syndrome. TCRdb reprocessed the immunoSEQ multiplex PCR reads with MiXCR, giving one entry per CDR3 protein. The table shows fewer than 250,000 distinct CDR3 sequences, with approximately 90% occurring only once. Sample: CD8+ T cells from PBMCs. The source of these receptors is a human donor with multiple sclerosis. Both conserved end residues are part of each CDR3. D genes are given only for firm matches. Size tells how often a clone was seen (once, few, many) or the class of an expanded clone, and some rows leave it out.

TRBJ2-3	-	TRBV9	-	CASSVVGKAQYF	TGTGCCAGCAGCGTAGTTGGGAAGGCGCAGTATTTT
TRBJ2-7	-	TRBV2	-	CASEASSSYEQYF	TGTGCCAGCGAGGCCAGTAGCTCCTACGAGCAGTACTTC
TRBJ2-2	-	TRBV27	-	CASSLIGTGELFF	TGTGCCAGCAGTTTAATAGGCACCGGGGAGCTGTTTTTT
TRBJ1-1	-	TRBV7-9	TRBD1	CASSRRGTAETEAFF	TGTGCCAGCAGCCGGAGAGGGACAGCCGAGACTGAAGCTTTCTTT
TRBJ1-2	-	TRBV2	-	CASRPAGDSSYGYTF	TGTGCCAGCAGGCCGGCAGGAGACTCTTCCTATGGCTACACCTTC
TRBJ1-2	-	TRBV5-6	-	CASSLGQSNYGYTF	TGTGCCAGCAGCTTGGGCCAATCAAACTATGGCTACACCTTC
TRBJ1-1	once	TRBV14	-	CASSQGGFTEAFF	TGTGCCAGCAGCCAGGGGGGATTCACTGAAGCTTTCTTT
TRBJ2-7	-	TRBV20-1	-	CSAPSSSSYEQYF	TGCAGTGCCCCGTCATCGAGCTCCTACGAGCAGTACTTC
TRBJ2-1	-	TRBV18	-	CASSPEEGQAVFSYNEQFF	TGTGCCAGCTCACCAGAGGAGGGGCAGGCGGTATTCTCCTACAATGAGCAGTTCTTC
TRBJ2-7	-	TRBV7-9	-	CASHPVPYEQYF	TGTGCCAGCCATCCAGTTCCCTACGAGCAGTACTTC
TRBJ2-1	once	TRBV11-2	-	CASTLSGLDEQFF	TGTGCCAGCACCCTCAGTGGCCTCGATGAGCAGTTCTTC
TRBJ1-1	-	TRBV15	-	CATSSPGEVRGNTEAFF	TGTGCCACCAGCAGTCCCGGAGAGGTTAGGGGGAACACTGAAGCTTTCTTT
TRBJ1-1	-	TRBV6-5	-	CASRDLGERDTEAFF	TGTGCCAGCAGGGATTTAGGGGAGAGGGACACTGAAGCTTTCTTT
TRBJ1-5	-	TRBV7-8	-	CASMPLSLQPQHF	TGTGCCAGCATGCCCCTTTCCCTCCAGCCCCAGCATTTT
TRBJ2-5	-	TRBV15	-	CATSRDLRGSETQYF	TGTGCCACCAGCAGAGATCTACGGGGGAGTGAGACCCAGTACTTC
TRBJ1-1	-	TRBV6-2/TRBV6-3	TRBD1	CASTIGRGQGSGTEAFF	TGTGCCAGCACCATCGGCAGGGGACAGGGGTCGGGCACTGAAGCTTTCTTT